Following are 7 T cell receptor beta chains from one sample sequenced in a study of blood T cells in healthy people across ages. Sample-barcoded 5' priming and a J-beta primer mix drove a second PCR of 7 to 11 cycles. TCRdb re-called the 5' RACE reads through MiXCR, storing one row per CDR3 protein. The sample includes around 1.5 million distinct CDR3 sequences, approximately 59% of them seen just once. Sequencing used blood. These receptors were collected from a man younger than 35 in good health.

The chain uses TRBV9 and TRBJ1-6, with 7 bases fitting TRBD1. The trim removed 3 bases at V and 3 bases at J, leaving 3 bases unmatched. This CDR3 spans 15 amino acids. CDR1 and CDR2 (germline): SGDLS, YYNGEE. The CDR3 sequence is CASSGGQDYNSPLHF. The CDR3 DNA follows: TGTGCCAGCAGCGGCGGACAGGACTATAATTCACCCCTCCACTTT. The variable domain in full, with the rest retrieved from reference TRBV9 and TRBJ1-6, is DSGVTQTPKHLITATGQRVTLRCSPRSGDLSVYWYQQSLDQGLQFLIQYYNGEERAKGNILERFSAQQFPDLHSELNLSSLELGDSALYFCASSGGQDYNSPLHFGNGTRLTVT.

This clonotype was seen a few times. The chain is built from TRBV6-1 and TRBJ1-6, with unresolved D. This CDR3 contains 15 residues. CDR1 is MNHNS, CDR2 SASEGT, per germline. Trimming left V 1 base short and J 4 bases short, with 8 bases between. Here the CDR3 DNA reads TGTGCCAGCAGTGAAGTTCAAGGGTATAATTCACCCCTCCACTTT. Its translation: CASSEVQGYNSPLHF.

Ten or more counts support this clonotype. The chain employs TRBV29-1 and TRBJ2-7; no definite D call. From germline, CDR1 is SQVTM and CDR2 ANQGSEA. The length of the CDR3 is 12 residues. V lost 1 base to trimming and J lost 4 bases, with 8 bases between them. The CDR3 DNA reads TGCAGCGTTGAAGCCGACGGGTACGAGCAGTACTTC. Encoded protein: CSVEADGYEQYF.

Comment on this clonotype: This likely comes from a read error, as the CDR3 has no conserved phenylalanine or tryptophan at its end. The chain combines TRBV7-9 with TRBJ1-6; the D gene is possibly TRBD1 (6 bases). The V end lost 8 bases, the J end lost 4 bases, and 9 bases lay between the germline ends. The CDR3 runs 13 residues. Germline values: CDR1 SEHNR, CDR2 FQNEAQ (reference sequence). CDR3 sequence (DNA): TGTGCCAGCCAGGACAGTTATAATTCACCCCTCCACTGT. It translates to CASQDSYNSPLHC.

The chain carries TRBV10-3 and TRBJ2-5, with TRBD1 identical over 7 bases. The V gene end was trimmed by 5 bases and the J gene end by 2 bases; junction bases not matched to a gene: 5. CDR3 length: 14 amino acids. Looked up from germline, CDR1 is ENHRY and CDR2 is SYGVKD. In DNA form, the CDR3 reads TGTGCCATCAGTTTTACAGGGGTACAAGAGACCCAGTACTTC. Its translation is CAISFTGVQETQYF.

V is TRBV29-1 and J is TRBJ2-1; possibly TRBD1 for D (5 bases). The CDR3 covers 17 residues. CDR1 is SQVTM and CDR2 is ANQGSEA in the germline V gene. The V and J ends lost 8 bases and 4 bases respectively, with 27 bases between them. CDR3 residues: CSSMVGTGAEFYNEQFF. The CDR3 DNA is TGCAGCTCGATGGTGGGAACTGGGGCCGAATTTTACAATGAGCAGTTCTTC.

The gene calls are TRBV29-1 and TRBJ2-1; D gene unclear. Trimming pared 4 bases from V and 4 bases from J, leaving 8 bases between. Looked up from germline, CDR1 is SQVTM and CDR2 is ANQGSEA. The CDR3 totals 12 residues. The CDR3 nucleotides read TGCAGCGTTGCCACGCTTTACAATGAGCAGTTCTTC. This sequence encodes CSVATLYNEQFF.